This TCR beta chain was retrieved from a study of CD8+CD57+ T cells in acquired aplastic anemia. This CDR3 region has 13 residues. V was cut by 6 bases and J by 5 bases, with 17 bases left in between. CDR1 is SQVTM, CDR2 ANQGSEA, per germline. TCR beta VDJ and CDR3 profiles were obtained from a genomic DNA template. TCRdb itself ran the reads through MiXCR, one entry per CDR3 protein. The data show 260,000 or so distinct CDR3 sequences, approximately 79% seen once. All patients picked for sequencing had shown, by flow cytometry, an expansion of CD8+CD57+ cells. A severe acquired aplastic anemia diagnosis applied to all patients.

The rearrangement uses TRBV29-1 and TRBJ2-7; weak D call: TRBD2 (6 bases). The source of this sequence is a human donor with aplastic anemia. Sequencing input: sorted CD4+, CD8+, or CD8+CD57+ T cells (not recorded which) from PBMCs. The CDR3 region has the DNA TGCAGCGTGGTAACTAGCTACGGCCACGAGCAGTACTTC. Protein: CSVVTSYGHEQYF.